A selection of T cell receptor beta chains follows, all from one sample in a study of lymphopenia after photon versus proton radiotherapy. Assay used: immunoSEQ multiplex PCR; TCRdb lists only in-frame clones, some missing. The table has about 160,000 clones, more than 85% seen once; the top ten hold roughly 4.7%. The source was peripheral blood, collected from a patient treated with photon-based radiotherapy. The receptors here all came from a man aged 50 or older with gastric cancer. CDR3s include the opening cysteine and the closing phenylalanine or tryptophan. Fields, in order: clone size, J gene, D gene, V gene, CDR3 DNA, CDR3 protein. A D gene is named only where the DNA matches it firmly. Size values are once, few and many counts, or a class for expanded clones, and some rows have none.

. TRBJ2-1 TRBD2 TRBV9 TGTGCCAGCAGCATCGGACTAGCGGACAGCTCCTACAATGAGCAGTTCTTC CASSIGLADSSYNEQFF
. TRBJ2-1 TRBD2 TRBV7-3 TGTGCCAGCAGCTTAGCTTCGGGGAGGGCCCCGCAGTTCTTC CASSLASGRAPQFF
. TRBJ1-4 . TRBV4-1 TGCGCCAGCAGCCGCCTATTCGGACCCCTTAATGAAAAACTGTTTTTT CASSRLFGPLNEKLFF
few TRBJ2-7 . TRBV5-6 TGTGCCAGCAGCTTGGTCTTGGCAACCGAGCAGTACTTC CASSLVLATEQYF
. TRBJ1-1 TRBD1 TRBV27 TGTGCCAGCAGGGCACAGGGGGCGAACACTGAAGCTTTCTTT CASRAQGANTEAFF
. TRBJ2-2 . TRBV28 TGTGCCAGCAGCCGCTCCCCGCTATCCGGGGAGCTGTTTTTT CASSRSPLSGELFF
. TRBJ1-1 . TRBV11-2 TGTGCCAGCAGCTTAGTCAGGGGTGGTACTGAAGCTTTCTTT CASSLVRGGTEAFF
. TRBJ2-7 TRBD1 TRBV6-1 TGTGCCAGCAGTCCCGGGACAGGGATCCTGCATCGGTACTTC CASSPGTGILHRYF
. TRBJ2-3 TRBD2 TRBV7-8 TGTGCCAGCAGCTTACACCTAGCGGGAAACACAGATACGCAGTATTTT CASSLHLAGNTDTQYF
. TRBJ2-4 TRBD1 TRBV2 TGTGCCAGCAGTGAAAGGGACAGGGGTTGGGACATTCAGTACTTC CASSERDRGWDIQYF
. TRBJ2-7 TRBD1 TRBV30 TGTGCCTGGGGGATGGGACAGGCCTTATCCTACGAGCAGTACTTC CAWGMGQALSYEQYF
. TRBJ1-5 . TRBV6-6 TGTGCCAGCAGTTACTATAGCAATCAGCCCCAGCATTTT CASSYYSNQPQHF
. TRBJ2-5 . TRBV27 TGTGCCAGCAGCTCTATTCGCGACCCGAGGGTAGAGACCCAGTACTTC CASSSIRDPRVETQYF
. TRBJ2-6 . TRBV21-1 TGTGCCAGCAGGTCTGGAGGGGGGACAGGGCCAAGATCTGGGGCCAACGTCCTGACTTTC CASRSGGGTGPRSGANVLTF
. TRBJ2-1 . TRBV28 TGTGCCAGCCAACCTTCAAGCGGGTCACAGTACAATGAGCAGTTCTTC CASQPSSGSQYNEQFF
. TRBJ2-7 . TRBV29-1 TGCAGCGTTGTAGACCTCTCCTACGAGCAGTACTTC CSVVDLSYEQYF
. TRBJ2-1 TRBD1 TRBV11-2 TGTGCCAGCAGCTTCGGGACAGGGGTGGCGGGTGAGCAGTTCTTC CASSFGTGVAGEQFF
. TRBJ2-1 . TRBV4-2 TGTGCCAGCAGCCAGGGGGAGGAGCAGTTCTTC CASSQGEEQFF
. TRBJ2-7 . TRBV20-1 TGCAGTGCTCTCTCCTACGAGCAGTACTTC CSALSYEQYF
. TRBJ2-2 . TRBV5-1 TGCGCCAGCAGCTTGGCATGGACTTTGGACACCGGGGAGCTGTTTTTT CASSLAWTLDTGELFF
. TRBJ1-2 . TRBV20-1 TGCAGTGCTAGAGATGCGCAGGGCTACACCTTC CSARDAQGYTF
. TRBJ1-5 . TRBV28 TGTGCCAGCAGTCCGGGCTGGAGGGACAATCAGCCCCAGCATTTT CASSPGWRDNQPQHF
. TRBJ2-3 TRBD1 TRBV19 TGTGCCAGTAGTCCAGACAGGGCTGATACGCAGTATTTT CASSPDRADTQYF
. TRBJ1-2 . TRBV28 TGTGCCAGCAGTTCCGGGACACCGTATGGCTACACCTTC CASSSGTPYGYTF
. TRBJ1-2 TRBD1 TRBV6-5 TGTGCCAGCAATTCCGACAGGGGCTATGGCTACACCTTC CASNSDRGYGYTF
. TRBJ2-3 TRBD2 TRBV7-6 TGTGCCAGCAGCTTAGTAGCGGGAGCAGATACGCAGTATTTT CASSLVAGADTQYF
once TRBJ2-7 . TRBV11-2 TGTGCCAGCAGCCCCCTGCGCGCCTCCTACGAGCAGTACTTC CASSPLRASYEQYF
. TRBJ2-1 . TRBV15 TGTGCCACCAGCAGAGATCTCTATGAGCAGTTCTTC CATSRDLYEQFF
. TRBJ2-3 . TRBV5-1 TGCGCCAGCAGCGGGTGGAGAAGCACAGATACGCAGTATTTT CASSGWRSTDTQYF
. TRBJ2-5 . TRBV5-1 TGCGCCAGCAGCCTTACAGGGAGTGAGACCCAGTACTTC CASSLTGSETQYF
. TRBJ1-3 . TRBV30 TGTGCCTGGAGGGCCCTTAGGTCCGTGGCGGGAAACACCATATATTTT CAWRALRSVAGNTIYF